Below are 32 T cell receptor beta chains sequenced from a single sample in a study of blood T cell repertoires in COVID-19 (dated by TCRdb to between 2020 and 2021). Preparation of the library involved the immunoSEQ multiplex PCR assay. As stored in TCRdb, this immuneACCESS dataset retains in-frame rearrangements with V and J assigned. A fraction of the clones does not appear; measured against another copy, unresolved V genes explain less than half of the discrepancy, and the remainder lacks a known reason. This sample gives about 300,000 clones in total; roughly nine tenths of them show up just once. The ten biggest clones cover approximately 6.5% of the sample. Sequenced sample: peripheral blood. The receptors were gathered from a man aged 18 to 29 who had recovered from COVID-19.

CDR3 sequence (DNA): TGTGCCAGTAGTATAGACTGGACAGGCTACTATGGCTACACCTTC. Residues: CASSIDWTGYYGYTF. This chain links TRBV19 with TRBJ1-2; TRBD1 agrees at 7 bases. CDR3 length: 15 residues. With V trimmed by 0 bases and J by 3 bases, 4 bases remained unmatched. Germline loops: CDR1 LNHDA, CDR2 SQIVND (reference sequence).

The chain recombines TRBV7-3 with TRBJ2-1, with D possibly TRBD2 on 6 matching bases. This CDR3 is built from 16 residues. V was cut by 3 bases and J by 0 bases, with 12 bases left in between. In germline, CDR1 is SGHTA, CDR2 FQGTGA. CDR3 residues: CASSLHGGNSYNEQFF. The CDR3 region has the DNA TGTGCCAGCAGCTTGCACGGGGGAAACTCCTACAATGAGCAGTTCTTC.

This chain joins TRBV13 and TRBJ2-5; 7 nucleotides align to TRBD1. Germline values: CDR1 PRHDT, CDR2 FYEKMQ (reference sequence). The CDR3 sequence is 14 residues long. With V trimmed by 5 bases and J by 2 bases, 5 bases remained unmatched. The DNA of the CDR3 is TGTGCCAGCAGCATTGGGACAGCTCAAGAGACCCAGTACTTC. It encodes CASSIGTAQETQYF.

The rearrangement links TRBV5-1 to TRBJ2-3; 9 bases agree with TRBD2. V trimming: 0 bases; J trimming: 7 bases; junction bases outside the gene matches: 18. Germline V CDR1 and CDR2: SGHRS, YFSETQ. This CDR3 is 19 amino acids long. The CDR3, as DNA: TGCGCCAGCAGCTTGGTAGTAGCGGGAGTAGCGCTAAATCATAATACGCAGTATTTT. It codes for CASSLVVAGVALNHNTQYF.

CDR3 DNA sequence: TGTGCCAGCAGCTTGCGCGGGGACAGGGGCTCCTACAATGAGCAGTTCTTC. Translation gives CASSLRGDRGSYNEQFF. The chain links TRBV5-8 to TRBJ2-1; 10 positions agree with TRBD1. J lost 0 bases, V lost 1 base, and 4 bases had no gene match. The CDR3 extends over 17 amino acids. The germline V gene has CDR1 SGHTS and CDR2 YDEGEE. The full variable domain, with the rest looked up from reference TRBV5-8 and TRBJ2-1, is EAGVTQSPTHLIKTRGQQATLRCSPISGHTSVYWYQQALGLGLQFLLWYDEGEERNRGNFPPRFSGRQFPNYSSELNVNALELEDSALYLCASSLRGDRGSYNEQFFGPGTRLTVL.

The chain carries TRBV7-3 and TRBJ1-1; D possibly corresponds to TRBD1 (6 bases). The CDR3 is 14 residues long. The V end lost 2 bases, the J end lost 1 base, and 8 bases lay between the germline ends. In germline, CDR1 is SGHTA, CDR2 FQGTGA. The CDR3 region is CASSLGGTNTEAFF. Written as DNA, the CDR3 is TGTGCCAGCAGCTTAGGGGGCACGAACACTGAAGCTTTCTTT.

The CDR3 protein is CASSPRTGGYQETQYF. Here the CDR3 DNA reads TGTGCCAGCTCACCAAGAACAGGAGGGTACCAAGAGACCCAGTACTTC. V and J are TRBV18 and TRBJ2-5; possibly TRBD2 for D (6 bases). This CDR3 has 16 amino acids. Trimming cost V 2 bases and J 0 bases, with 13 bases left between them. Germline CDR1 and CDR2: KGHSH and LQKENI.

The chain links TRBV27 to TRBJ1-2, with 10 positions matching TRBD1. The germline gives CDR1 MNHEY, CDR2 SMNVEV (reference sequence). This CDR3 is built from 15 residues. Unmatched junction bases numbered 7, after V lost 6 bases and J lost 3 bases. CDR3 region: CASSSRTGGHYGYTF. CDR3 sequence (DNA): TGTGCCAGCAGCTCTAGGACAGGGGGACACTATGGCTACACCTTC.

The V gene is TRBV18, the J gene TRBJ1-1; the D is unclear. This CDR3 region has 16 residues. Germline V CDR1 and CDR2: KGHSH, LQKENI. Trimming removed 3 bases from V and 0 bases from J, with 14 bases in between. The CDR3 loop is CASSPANQKMNTEAFF. DNA of the CDR3: TGTGCCAGCTCACCGGCAAATCAGAAGATGAACACTGAAGCTTTCTTT.

The chain is built from TRBV7-9 and TRBJ2-3, with a tentative D call TRBD1 (6 bases). The CDR3 has 14 residues. Germline CDR1 is SEHNR and CDR2 is FQNEAQ (reference sequence). The ends were cut back, 6 bases at V and 3 bases at J, with 13 bases in the middle. Here the CDR3 reads CASSGQGLTDTQYF. CDR3 in DNA: TGTGCCAGCAGTGGGCAGGGGCTAACAGATACGCAGTATTTT.

The rearrangement uses TRBV6-6 and TRBJ2-1; D possibly corresponds to TRBD1 (6 bases). CDR1 and CDR2 (germline): MNHNY, SVGAGI (reference sequence). Between the trimmed V and J ends, which lost 6 bases and 6 bases, there was a span of 18 bases. The CDR3 is 15 amino acids. The DNA for the CDR3 is TGTGCCAGCAGGGATCACTACACAGGGTCCAATGAGCAGTTCTTC. Its translation is CASRDHYTGSNEQFF.

Only a few counts were recorded for this clone. The rearrangement joins TRBV4-3 to TRBJ2-3, with a weak D call TRBD2 (6 bases). The CDR3 is 15 amino acids. Germline lookup yields CDR1 LGHNA and CDR2 YSLEER. V dropped 0 bases and J dropped 2 bases, with 9 bases sitting between them. The CDR3 protein is CASSQDAGITDTQYF. The CDR3 DNA follows: TGCGCCAGCAGCCAAGATGCGGGGATCACAGATACGCAGTATTTT.

The chain couples TRBV9 to TRBJ2-2; 9 bases map to TRBD1. V trimming: 3 bases; J trimming: 6 bases; junction bases outside the gene matches: 9. This CDR3 contains 16 residues. Germline lookup yields CDR1 SGDLS and CDR2 YYNGEE. CDR3 sequence: CASSAGQGLQAGELFF. The CDR3 region has the DNA TGTGCCAGCAGCGCCGGACAGGGGTTGCAAGCCGGGGAGCTGTTTTTT.

The gene calls are TRBV12-3 or TRBV12-4 and TRBJ1-1, with no clear D. V was shortened by 7 bases and J by 5 bases, with 14 bases between the two germline ends. The CDR3 runs to 13 residues. The CDR3 bases are TGTGCCAGCAAAGTGCGGGGAGGGACTGAAGCTTTCTTT. Residues: CASKVRGGTEAFF.

This clone was counted only a few times. J is TRBJ1-6 and V is TRBV19; D perhaps matches TRBD1 (5 bases). Trimming cost V 10 bases and J 9 bases, with 16 bases left between them. The CDR3 length is 13 residues. Germline lookup yields CDR1 LNHDA and CDR2 SQIVND (reference sequence). The CDR3 DNA is TGTGCCATAAATCAGGGACTAGGTTCACCCCTCCACTTT. Translated: CAINQGLGSPLHF.

The chain carries TRBV7-9 and TRBJ2-2; 7 nucleotides match TRBD2. With 7 bases clipped from V and 4 bases from J, the junction kept 18 bases outside the gene matches. CDR3 size: 18 residues. The germline V gene has CDR1 SEHNR and CDR2 FQNEAQ (reference sequence). The DNA of the CDR3 is TGTGCCAGCAACGCCCAAGGAGGGAGGGGTAGAGGCACCGGGGAGCTGTTTTTT. Translated: CASNAQGGRGRGTGELFF.

In its sample, this clone was seen once. V and J are TRBV27 and TRBJ2-3; D remains ambiguous. The CDR3 has 15 residues. Trimming shortened V by 5 bases and J by 3 bases, and 15 bases separated the two germline ends. CDR1 and CDR2 (germline): MNHEY, SMNVEV (reference sequence). CDR3: CASSPISMGTDTQYF. The CDR3 bases are TGTGCCAGCAGTCCTATTAGCATGGGTACAGATACGCAGTATTTT.

The gene calls are TRBV4-3 and TRBJ2-1; tentatively, D is TRBD2 (6 bases). Germline CDR1 and CDR2: LGHNA and YSLEER. The V end was cut by 3 bases, the J end by 4 bases, with 13 bases between. The length of the CDR3 is 15 residues. CDR3 nucleotides: TGCGCCAGCAGCCACAACGCCGGACTATACAATGAGCAGTTCTTC. It encodes CASSHNAGLYNEQFF.

This clone was seen a handful of times. V and J are TRBV27 and TRBJ1-2; D might be TRBD1 (6 bases). Germline V CDR1 and CDR2: MNHEY, SMNVEV (reference sequence). This CDR3 contains 16 residues. V was shortened by 3 bases and J by 0 bases, with 14 bases between the two germline ends. The CDR3, as DNA: TGTGCCAGCAGTTTTCTGACAGGCGAGACTAACTATGGCTACACCTTC. It codes for CASSFLTGETNYGYTF.

The count of this clone is one. The V gene is TRBV19, the J gene TRBJ1-2; 10 bases are shared with TRBD1. The CDR3 extends over 15 amino acids. Germline CDR1 reads LNHDA; CDR2 reads SQIVND (reference sequence). Trimming cost V 3 bases and J 5 bases; bases outside gene matches: 6. The CDR3 DNA follows: TGTGCCAGTAGTATTACCGGGACAGGGGCTTATGGCTACACCTTC. It encodes CASSITGTGAYGYTF.

This sequence joins TRBV11-1 and TRBJ1-2; 8 bases are shared with TRBD1. The junction had 6 bases not matched to a gene; V was cut back by 2 bases and J by 4 bases. This CDR3 has 15 amino acids. CDR1 SGHAT and CDR2 FQDESV come from the germline V gene (reference sequence). The CDR3 region has the DNA TGTGCCAGCAGCTTATCTCCGGGACAGGTCTATGGCTACACCTTC. Protein: CASSLSPGQVYGYTF.

The chain links TRBV3-1 (or the pseudogene TRBV3-2) to TRBJ2-7; D not certain. CDR3 size: 12 residues. Germline CDR1 reads LGHDT; CDR2 reads YNNKEL (reference sequence). The V and J ends lost 3 bases and 5 bases respectively, with 8 bases between them. The CDR3 DNA follows: TGTGCCAGCAGCCAGGCCCTCAACGAGCAGTACTTC. This encodes CASSQALNEQYF.

CDR3 region: CASSQGGRSHKGPQHF. CDR3 nucleotides: TGTGCCAGCAGCCAAGGGGGCAGGTCTCACAAGGGGCCCCAGCATTTT. The V call is TRBV3-1 (or the pseudogene TRBV3-2), the J call TRBJ1-5; D is possibly TRBD1 (5 bases). CDR3 length equals 16 residues. The ends were cut back, 1 base at V and 9 bases at J, with 19 bases in the middle. CDR1 and CDR2 from the germline V gene are LGHDT and YNNKEL (reference sequence).

The V call is TRBV4-2, the J call TRBJ2-3; 7 bases align to TRBD2. V shed 2 bases, J shed 0 bases, and the junction held 11 bases outside the gene matches. Germline V gene data show CDR1 as LGHNA and CDR2 as YNFKEQ. CDR3 size: 18 residues. CDR3 nucleotide sequence: TGTGCCAGCAGCCAAACGGGAGGATCGCTAATAAGCACAGATACGCAGTATTTT. This sequence encodes CASSQTGGSLISTDTQYF.

This chain links TRBV29-1 with TRBJ1-4, with D unclear. There are 13 residues in the CDR3. In germline, CDR1 is SQVTM, CDR2 ANQGSEA. With 4 bases removed from V and 7 bases from J, the gap between germline ends came to 13 bases. This chain's CDR3 is CSVGNQLGEKLFF. The CDR3 nucleotides are TGCAGCGTTGGGAATCAACTAGGTGAAAAACTGTTTTTT.

CDR3 nucleotide sequence: TGTGCCAGCAGTTTGTCAGGGGGCAGCTATGGCTACACCTTC. Its protein is CASSLSGGSYGYTF. The chain joins TRBV27 to TRBJ1-2; 8 bases are a match to TRBD1. This CDR3 spans 14 amino acids. CDR1 is MNHEY and CDR2 is SMNVEV in the germline V gene (reference sequence). The V and J ends lost 3 bases and 4 bases, in that order; junction bases with no gene match: 4.

The chain combines TRBV7-9 with TRBJ2-1, with TRBD2 matching over 13 bases. Germline V lookup: CDR1 SEHNR, CDR2 FQNEAQ (reference sequence). J lost 14 bases, V lost 5 bases, and 12 bases had no gene match. CDR3 length: 15 amino acids. CDR3 nucleotide sequence: TGTGCCAGCAGCACACGACTAGCGGGAGGCTTAGAAAAGTTCTTC. It yields the protein CASSTRLAGGLEKFF.

The count of this clone is one. This chain uses TRBV10-3 with TRBJ1-2; the match to TRBD1 covers 9 bases. This CDR3 has 14 amino acids. V lost 5 bases, J lost 4 bases, and 5 bases stayed unmatched. Germline lookup yields CDR1 ENHRY and CDR2 SYGVKD. The CDR3 bases are TGTGCCATCAGTCCGGGACAGGGCGTCTATGGCTACACCTTC. Its translation: CAISPGQGVYGYTF.

This clone was counted once. This chain links TRBV2 with TRBJ1-1, with D possibly matching TRBD1 (5 bases). This CDR3 has 13 amino acids. V lost 7 bases to trimming and J lost 5 bases, with 14 bases between them. Germline lookup yields CDR1 SNHLY and CDR2 FYNNEI. The CDR3 region has the DNA TGTGCCAGCATTAGGGAGGGACGGACTGAAGCTTTCTTT. Protein sequence: CASIREGRTEAFF.

The CDR3 here is CATSREGGREKLFF. CDR3 bases: TGTGCCACCAGCAGAGAAGGGGGAAGAGAAAAACTGTTTTTT. The chain has TRBV15 and TRBJ1-4; perhaps TRBD1 as D (6 bases). V lost 0 bases to trimming and J lost 8 bases, with 10 bases between them. This CDR3 has 14 amino acids. Germline CDR1 and CDR2: LNHNV and YYDKDF (reference sequence).

The V gene is TRBV19, the J gene TRBJ1-3; D not resolved. The CDR3 is made up of 14 amino acids. V was cut by 6 bases and J by 8 bases, with 17 bases left in between. Germline V CDR1 and CDR2: LNHDA, SQIVND (reference sequence). CDR3 residues: CASSWSIRVDTIYF. The CDR3 DNA reads TGTGCCAGTAGCTGGTCAATACGGGTGGACACCATATATTTT. Supplemented by reference TRBV19 and TRBJ1-3, the full variable domain reads DGGITQSPKYLFRKEGQNVTLSCEQNLNHDAMYWYRQDPGQGLRLIYYSQIVNDFQKGDIAEGYSVSREKKESFPLTVTSAQKNPTAFYLCASSWSIRVDTIYFGEGSWLTVV.

CDR3 coding DNA: TGCGCCAGCAGTGTTTCCGAGGGACTGAAACCCTACGAGCAGTACTTC. Amino acid sequence: CASSVSEGLKPYEQYF. V is TRBV10-1 and J is TRBJ2-7; D perhaps matches TRBD2 (6 bases). The CDR3 is 16 residues long. V lost 4 bases and J 2 bases, leaving 18 bases between the germline ends. Germline loops: CDR1 WNHNN, CDR2 SYGVQD (reference sequence).